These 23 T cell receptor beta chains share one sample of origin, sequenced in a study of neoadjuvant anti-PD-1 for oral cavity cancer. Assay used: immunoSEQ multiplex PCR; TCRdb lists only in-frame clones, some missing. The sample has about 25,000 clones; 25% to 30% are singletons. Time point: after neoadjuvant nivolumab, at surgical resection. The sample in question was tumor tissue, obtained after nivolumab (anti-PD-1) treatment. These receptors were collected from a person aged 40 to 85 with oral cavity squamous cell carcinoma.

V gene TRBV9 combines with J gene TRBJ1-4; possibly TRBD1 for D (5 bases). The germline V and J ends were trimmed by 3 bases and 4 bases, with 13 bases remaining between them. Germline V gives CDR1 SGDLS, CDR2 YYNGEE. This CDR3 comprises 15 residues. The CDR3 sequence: CASSGGWPVNEKLFF. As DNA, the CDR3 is TGTGCCAGCAGCGGGGGGTGGCCGGTTAATGAAAAACTGTTTTTT. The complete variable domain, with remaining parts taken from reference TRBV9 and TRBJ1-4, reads DSGVTQTPKHLITATGQRVTLRCSPRSGDLSVYWYQQSLDQGLQFLIQYYNGEERAKGNILERFSAQQFPDLHSELNLSSLELGDSALYFCASSGGWPVNEKLFFGSGTQLSVL.

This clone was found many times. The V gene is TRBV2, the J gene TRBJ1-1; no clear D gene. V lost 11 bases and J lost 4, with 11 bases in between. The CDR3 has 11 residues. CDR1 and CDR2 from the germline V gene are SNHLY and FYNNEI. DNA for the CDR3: TGTGCCTGTTCCTTCCGCACTGAAGCTTTCTTT. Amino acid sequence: CACSFRTEAFF. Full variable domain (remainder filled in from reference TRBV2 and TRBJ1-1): EPEVTQTPSHQVTQMGQEVILRCVPISNHLYFYWYRQILGQKVEFLVSFYNNEISEKSEIFDDQFSVERPDGSNFTLKIRSTKLEDSAMYFCACSFRTEAFFGQGTRLTVV.

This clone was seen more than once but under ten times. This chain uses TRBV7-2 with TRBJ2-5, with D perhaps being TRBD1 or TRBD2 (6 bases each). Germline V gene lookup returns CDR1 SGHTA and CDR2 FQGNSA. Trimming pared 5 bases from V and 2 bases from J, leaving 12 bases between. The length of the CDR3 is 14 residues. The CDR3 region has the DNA TGTGCCAGCAGCGCCGGGGGCTCACAAGAGACCCAGTACTTC. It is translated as CASSAGGSQETQYF.

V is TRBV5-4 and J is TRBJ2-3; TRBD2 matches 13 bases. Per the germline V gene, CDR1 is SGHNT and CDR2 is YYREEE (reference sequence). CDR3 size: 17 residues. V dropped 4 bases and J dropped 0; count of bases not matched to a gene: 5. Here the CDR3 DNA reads TGTGCCAGCAGCCCGAGGACTAGCGGGGGTAGCACAGATACGCAGTATTTT. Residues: CASSPRTSGGSTDTQYF. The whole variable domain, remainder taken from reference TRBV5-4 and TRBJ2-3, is ETGVTQSPTHLIKTRGQQVTLRCSSQSGHNTVSWYQQALGQGPQFIFQYYREEENGRGNFPPRFSGLQFPNYSSELNVNALELDDSALYLCASSPRTSGGSTDTQYFGPGTRLTVL.

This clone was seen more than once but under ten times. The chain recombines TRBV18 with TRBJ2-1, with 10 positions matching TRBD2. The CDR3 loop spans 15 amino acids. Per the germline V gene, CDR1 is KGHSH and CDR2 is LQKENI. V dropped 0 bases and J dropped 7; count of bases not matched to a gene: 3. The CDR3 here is CASSPPSGGANEQFF. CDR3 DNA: TGTGCCAGCTCACCACCCAGCGGGGGGGCAAATGAGCAGTTCTTC. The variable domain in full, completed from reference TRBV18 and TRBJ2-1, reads NAGVMQNPRHLVRRRGQEARLRCSPMKGHSHVYWYRQLPEEGLKFMVYLQKENIIDESGMPKERFSAEFPKEGPSILRIQQVVRGDSAAYFCASSPPSGGANEQFFGPGTRLTVL.

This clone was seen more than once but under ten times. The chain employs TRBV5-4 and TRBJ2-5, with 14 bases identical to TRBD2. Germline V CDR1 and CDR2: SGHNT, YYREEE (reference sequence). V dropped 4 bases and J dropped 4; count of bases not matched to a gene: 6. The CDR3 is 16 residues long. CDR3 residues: CASSPGLAGGTETQYF. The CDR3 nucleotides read TGTGCCAGCAGCCCCGGACTAGCGGGGGGTACAGAGACCCAGTACTTC.

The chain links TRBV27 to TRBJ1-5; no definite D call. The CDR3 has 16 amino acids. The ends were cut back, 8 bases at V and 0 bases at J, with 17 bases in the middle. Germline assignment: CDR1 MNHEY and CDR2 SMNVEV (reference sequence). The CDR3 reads CASRAGMSFSNQPQHF. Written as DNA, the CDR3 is TGTGCCAGCCGGGCGGGGATGTCCTTTAGCAATCAGCCCCAGCATTTT.

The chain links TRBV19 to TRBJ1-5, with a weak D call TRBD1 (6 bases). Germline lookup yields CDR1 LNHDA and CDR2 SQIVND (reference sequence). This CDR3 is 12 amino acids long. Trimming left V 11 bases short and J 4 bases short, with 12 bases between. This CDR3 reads CAGRTANQPQHF. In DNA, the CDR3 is TGTGCCGGCCGGACAGCAAATCAGCCCCAGCATTTT.

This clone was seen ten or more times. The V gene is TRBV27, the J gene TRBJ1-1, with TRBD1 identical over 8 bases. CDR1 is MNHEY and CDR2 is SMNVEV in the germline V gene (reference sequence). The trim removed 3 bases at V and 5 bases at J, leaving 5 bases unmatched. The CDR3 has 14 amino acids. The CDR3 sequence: CASSLTGAWTEAFF. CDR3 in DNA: TGTGCCAGCAGTTTGACAGGGGCGTGGACTGAAGCTTTCTTT.

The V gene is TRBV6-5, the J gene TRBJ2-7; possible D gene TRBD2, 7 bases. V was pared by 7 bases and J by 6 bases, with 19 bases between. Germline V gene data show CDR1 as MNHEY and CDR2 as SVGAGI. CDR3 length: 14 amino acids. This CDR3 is CASTQQGGFGEQYF. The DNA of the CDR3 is TGTGCCAGCACCCAACAGGGAGGGTTCGGCGAGCAGTACTTC.

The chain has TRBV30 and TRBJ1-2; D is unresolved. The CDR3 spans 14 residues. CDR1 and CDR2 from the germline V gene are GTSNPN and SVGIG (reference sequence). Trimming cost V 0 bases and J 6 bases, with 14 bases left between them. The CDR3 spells CAWSVLGPGNGYTF. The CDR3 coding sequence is TGTGCCTGGAGTGTTTTGGGCCCTGGTAATGGCTACACCTTC.

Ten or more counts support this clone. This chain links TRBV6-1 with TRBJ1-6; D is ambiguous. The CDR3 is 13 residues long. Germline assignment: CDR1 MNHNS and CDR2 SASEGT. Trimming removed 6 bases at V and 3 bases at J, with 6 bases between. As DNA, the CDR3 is TGTGCCAGCAGGGAGTTCTATAATTCACCCCTCCACTTT. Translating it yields CASREFYNSPLHF.

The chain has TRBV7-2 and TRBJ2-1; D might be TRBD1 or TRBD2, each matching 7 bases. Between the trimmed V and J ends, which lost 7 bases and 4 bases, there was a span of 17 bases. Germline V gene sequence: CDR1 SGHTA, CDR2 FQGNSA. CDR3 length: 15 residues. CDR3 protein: CASKPGGGRYNEQFF. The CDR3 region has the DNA TGTGCCAGCAAGCCAGGGGGGGGTAGGTACAATGAGCAGTTCTTC.

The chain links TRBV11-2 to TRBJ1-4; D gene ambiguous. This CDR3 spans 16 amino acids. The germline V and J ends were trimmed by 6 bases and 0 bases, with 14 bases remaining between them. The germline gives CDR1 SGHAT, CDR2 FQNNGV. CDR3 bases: TGTGCCAGCAGACAACAGCCGGGTACAACTAATGAAAAACTGTTTTTT. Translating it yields CASRQQPGTTNEKLFF.

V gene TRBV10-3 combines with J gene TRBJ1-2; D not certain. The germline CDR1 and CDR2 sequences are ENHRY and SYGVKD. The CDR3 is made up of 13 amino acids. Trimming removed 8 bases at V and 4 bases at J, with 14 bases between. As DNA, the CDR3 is TGTGCCATCTCTACTGGTAATTTCTATGGCTACACCTTC. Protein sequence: CAISTGNFYGYTF.

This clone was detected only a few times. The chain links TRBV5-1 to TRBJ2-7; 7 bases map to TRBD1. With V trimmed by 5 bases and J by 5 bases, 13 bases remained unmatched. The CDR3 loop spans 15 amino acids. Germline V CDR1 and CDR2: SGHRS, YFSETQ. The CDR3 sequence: CASSYPTGVQDEQYF. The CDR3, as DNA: TGCGCCAGCAGTTACCCTACAGGGGTTCAGGACGAGCAGTACTTC.

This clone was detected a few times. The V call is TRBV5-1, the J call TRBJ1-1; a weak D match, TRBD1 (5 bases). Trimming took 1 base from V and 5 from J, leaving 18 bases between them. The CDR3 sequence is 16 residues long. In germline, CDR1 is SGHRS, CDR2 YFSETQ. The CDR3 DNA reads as TGCGCCAGCAGCTTGTTGTCGGGGCCCCGAGGAACTGAAGCTTTCTTT. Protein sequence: CASSLLSGPRGTEAFF. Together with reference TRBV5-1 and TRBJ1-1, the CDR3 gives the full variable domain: KAGVTQTPRYLIKTRGQQVTLSCSPISGHRSVSWYQQTPGQGLQFLFEYFSETQRNKGNFPGRFSGRQFSNSRSEMNVSTLELGDSALYLCASSLLSGPRGTEAFFGQGTRLTVV.

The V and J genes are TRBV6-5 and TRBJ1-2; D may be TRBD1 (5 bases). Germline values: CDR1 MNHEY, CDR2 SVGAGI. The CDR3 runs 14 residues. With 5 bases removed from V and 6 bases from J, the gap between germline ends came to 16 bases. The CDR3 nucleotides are TGTGCCAGCAGTCCCGGGGGGGGAATGGATGGCTACACCTTC. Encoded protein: CASSPGGGMDGYTF.

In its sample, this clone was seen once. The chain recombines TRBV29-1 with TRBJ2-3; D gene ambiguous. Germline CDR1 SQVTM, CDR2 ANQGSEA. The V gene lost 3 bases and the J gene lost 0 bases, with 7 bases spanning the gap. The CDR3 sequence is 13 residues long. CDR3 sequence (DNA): TGCAGCGTTGACTCCCAGAGCACAGATACGCAGTATTTT. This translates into CSVDSQSTDTQYF.

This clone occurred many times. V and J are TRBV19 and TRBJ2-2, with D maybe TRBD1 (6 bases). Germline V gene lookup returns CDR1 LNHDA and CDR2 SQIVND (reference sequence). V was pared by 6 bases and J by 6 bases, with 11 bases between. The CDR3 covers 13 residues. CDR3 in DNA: TGTGCCAGTAGGTCCAGGGGTGCCGGGGAGCTGTTTTTT. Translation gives CASRSRGAGELFF.

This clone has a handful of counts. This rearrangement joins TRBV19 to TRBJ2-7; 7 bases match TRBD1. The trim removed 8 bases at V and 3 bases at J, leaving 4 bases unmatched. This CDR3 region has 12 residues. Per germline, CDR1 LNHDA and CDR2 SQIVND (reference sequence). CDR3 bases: TGTGCCAGTTTTCCAGGGGGCTACGAGCAGTACTTC. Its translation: CASFPGGYEQYF.

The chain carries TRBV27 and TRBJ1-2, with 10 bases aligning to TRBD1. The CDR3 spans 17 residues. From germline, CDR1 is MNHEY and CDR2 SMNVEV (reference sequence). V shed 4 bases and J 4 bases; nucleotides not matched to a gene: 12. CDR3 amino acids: CASSSTLTGGTTYGYTF. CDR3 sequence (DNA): TGTGCCAGCAGTTCAACCCTGACAGGGGGCACAACCTATGGCTACACCTTC.

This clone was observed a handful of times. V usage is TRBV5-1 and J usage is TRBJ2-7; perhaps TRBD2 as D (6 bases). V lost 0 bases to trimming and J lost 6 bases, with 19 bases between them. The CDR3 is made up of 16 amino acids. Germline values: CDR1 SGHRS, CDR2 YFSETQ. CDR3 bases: TGCGCCAGCAGCTTGGATCCGGGAGCCGAAGCTCGCGAGCAGTACTTC. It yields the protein CASSLDPGAEAREQYF. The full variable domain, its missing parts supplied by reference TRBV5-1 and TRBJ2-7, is KAGVTQTPRYLIKTRGQQVTLSCSPISGHRSVSWYQQTPGQGLQFLFEYFSETQRNKGNFPGRFSGRQFSNSRSEMNVSTLELGDSALYLCASSLDPGAEAREQYFGPGTRLTVT.